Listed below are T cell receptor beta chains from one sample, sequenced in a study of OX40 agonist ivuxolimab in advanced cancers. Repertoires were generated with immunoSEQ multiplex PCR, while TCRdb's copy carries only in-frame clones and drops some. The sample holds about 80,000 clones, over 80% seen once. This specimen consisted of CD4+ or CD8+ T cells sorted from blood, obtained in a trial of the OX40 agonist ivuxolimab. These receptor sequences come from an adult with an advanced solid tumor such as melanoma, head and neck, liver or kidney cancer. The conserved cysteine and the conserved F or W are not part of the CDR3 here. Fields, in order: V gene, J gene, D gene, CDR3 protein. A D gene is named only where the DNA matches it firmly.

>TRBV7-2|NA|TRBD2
ASSLGLADYEQY
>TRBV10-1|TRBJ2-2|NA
ASSDGGELF
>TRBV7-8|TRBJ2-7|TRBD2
ASSLPGLENYEQY
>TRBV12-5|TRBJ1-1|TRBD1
ASVSGTVDTEAF
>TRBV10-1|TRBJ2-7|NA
ARQLGPEDYEQY
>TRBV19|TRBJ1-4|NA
ASSIGGFEKLF
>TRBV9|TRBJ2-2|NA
ASSGVQGELF
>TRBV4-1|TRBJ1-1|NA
ASSQDRGRGGTEAF
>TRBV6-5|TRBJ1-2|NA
ASSYSLTEYGYT
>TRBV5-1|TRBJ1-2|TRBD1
ASSLEGALGYGYT
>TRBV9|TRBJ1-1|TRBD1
ASSESGTGNTEAF
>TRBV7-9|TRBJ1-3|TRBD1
ASAGQERAGNTIY
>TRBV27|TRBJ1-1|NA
ASSLSGGGNTEAF
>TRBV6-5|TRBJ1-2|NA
ASSYSPDSYGYT
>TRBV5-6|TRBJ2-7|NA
ASSSDLYYEQY
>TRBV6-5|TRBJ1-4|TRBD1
ASSAWDREDEKLF
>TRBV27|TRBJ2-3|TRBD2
ASSLGLAGATNTQY
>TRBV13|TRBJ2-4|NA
ASSAGQLLLAKNIQY
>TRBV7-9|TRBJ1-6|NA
ASSLAGPPRGSPLH
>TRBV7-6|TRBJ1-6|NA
ASSLSSLENSPLH
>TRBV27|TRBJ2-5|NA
ASSFANQETQY
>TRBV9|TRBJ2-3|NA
ASSLPLGADTQY
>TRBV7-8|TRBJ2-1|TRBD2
ASSLPLAGGYNEQF
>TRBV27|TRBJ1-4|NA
ASSLLSATNEKLF
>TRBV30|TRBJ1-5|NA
AWSAGIYQPQH
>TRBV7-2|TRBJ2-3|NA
ASSSGAVTDTQY
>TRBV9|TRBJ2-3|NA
ASSAEGYSTDTQY
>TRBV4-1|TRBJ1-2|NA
ASSPRQATNYGYT
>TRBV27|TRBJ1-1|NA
ASSWTRGNTEAF
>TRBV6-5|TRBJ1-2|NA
ASSETRSYGYT
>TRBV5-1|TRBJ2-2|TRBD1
ASRPDRATGELF
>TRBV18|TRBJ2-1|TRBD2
ASSDIAGDYNEQF
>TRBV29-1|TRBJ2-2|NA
SVEVVNTGELF
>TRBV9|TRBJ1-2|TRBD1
ASSDPRTGIYYGYT
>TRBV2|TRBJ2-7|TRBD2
ASSGLAGASYEQY
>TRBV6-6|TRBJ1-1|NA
ASSSRLANYHTEAF
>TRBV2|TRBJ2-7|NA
AIIQGVLDEQY
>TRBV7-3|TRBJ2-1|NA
ASSLWDDSYNEQF